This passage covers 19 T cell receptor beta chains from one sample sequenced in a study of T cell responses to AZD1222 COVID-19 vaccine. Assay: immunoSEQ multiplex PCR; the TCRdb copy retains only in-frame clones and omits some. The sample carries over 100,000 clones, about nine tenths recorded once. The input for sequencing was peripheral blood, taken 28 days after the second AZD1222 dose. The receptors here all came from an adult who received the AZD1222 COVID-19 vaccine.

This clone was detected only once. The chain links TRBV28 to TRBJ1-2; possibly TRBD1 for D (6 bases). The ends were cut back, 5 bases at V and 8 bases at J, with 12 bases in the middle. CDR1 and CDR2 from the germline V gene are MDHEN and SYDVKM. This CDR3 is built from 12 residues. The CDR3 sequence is CASSAGEEGYTF. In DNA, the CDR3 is TGTGCCAGCAGTGCAGGGGAAGAGGGCTACACCTTC.

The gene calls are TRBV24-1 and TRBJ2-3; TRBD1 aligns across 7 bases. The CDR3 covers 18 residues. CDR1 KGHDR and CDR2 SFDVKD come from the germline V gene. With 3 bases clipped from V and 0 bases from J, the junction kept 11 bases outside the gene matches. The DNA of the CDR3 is TGTGCCACCAGTGATCGACCGATACCGGGACAGAGCACAGATACGCAGTATTTT. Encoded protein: CATSDRPIPGQSTDTQYF.

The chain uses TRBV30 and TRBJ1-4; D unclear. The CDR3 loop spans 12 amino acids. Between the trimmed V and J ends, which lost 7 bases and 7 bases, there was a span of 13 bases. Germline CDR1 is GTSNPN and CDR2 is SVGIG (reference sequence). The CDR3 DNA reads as TGTGCCTCGACAAGAGCTGGTGAAAAACTGTTTTTT. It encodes CASTRAGEKLFF. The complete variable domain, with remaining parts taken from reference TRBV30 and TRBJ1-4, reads SQTIHQWPATLVQPVGSPLSLECTVEGTSNPNLYWYRQAAGRGLQLLFYSVGIGQISSEVPQNLSASRPQDRQFILSSKKLLLSDSGFYLCASTRAGEKLFFGSGTQLSVL.

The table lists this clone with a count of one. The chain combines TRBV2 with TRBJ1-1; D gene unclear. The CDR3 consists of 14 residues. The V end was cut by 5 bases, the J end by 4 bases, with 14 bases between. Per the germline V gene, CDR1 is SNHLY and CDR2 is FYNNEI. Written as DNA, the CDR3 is TGTGCCAGCAGTACTCGAGGTTACGGCACTGAAGCTTTCTTT. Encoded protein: CASSTRGYGTEAFF.

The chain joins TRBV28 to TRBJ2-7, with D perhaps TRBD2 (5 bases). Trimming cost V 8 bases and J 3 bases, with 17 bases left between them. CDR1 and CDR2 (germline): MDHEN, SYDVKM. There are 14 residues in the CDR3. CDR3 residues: CASVASGLGYEQYF. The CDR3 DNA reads TGTGCCAGCGTAGCGTCTGGGCTGGGCTACGAGCAGTACTTC.

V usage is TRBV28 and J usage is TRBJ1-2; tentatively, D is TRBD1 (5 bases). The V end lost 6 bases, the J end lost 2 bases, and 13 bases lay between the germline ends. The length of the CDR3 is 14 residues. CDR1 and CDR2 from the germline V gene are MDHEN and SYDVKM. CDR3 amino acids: CASSYGTSNYGYTF. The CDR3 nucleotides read TGTGCCAGCAGCTACGGGACCTCCAACTATGGCTACACCTTC.

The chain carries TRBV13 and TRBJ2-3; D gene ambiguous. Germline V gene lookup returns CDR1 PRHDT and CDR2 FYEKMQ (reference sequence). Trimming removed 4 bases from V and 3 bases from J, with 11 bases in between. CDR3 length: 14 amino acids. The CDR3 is CASSSPRRTDTQYF. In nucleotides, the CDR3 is TGTGCCAGCAGCTCTCCTAGAAGGACAGATACGCAGTATTTT.

The CDR3 sequence: CASSPDFYTEAFF. In DNA, the CDR3 is TGCGCCAGCAGCCCGGACTTTTACACTGAAGCTTTCTTT. The gene calls are TRBV5-1 and TRBJ1-1; no reliable D call. CDR1 and CDR2 from the germline V gene are SGHRS and YFSETQ. This CDR3 is built from 13 residues. V was clipped by 4 bases and J by 3 bases, with 10 bases between them.

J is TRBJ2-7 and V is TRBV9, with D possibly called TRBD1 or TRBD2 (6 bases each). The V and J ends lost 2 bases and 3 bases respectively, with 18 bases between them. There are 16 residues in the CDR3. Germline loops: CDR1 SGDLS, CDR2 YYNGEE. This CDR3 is CASSVGVGGTYYEQYF. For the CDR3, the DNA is TGTGCCAGCAGCGTTGGTGTAGGAGGGACATACTACGAGCAGTACTTC. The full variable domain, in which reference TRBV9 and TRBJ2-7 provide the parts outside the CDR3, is DSGVTQTPKHLITATGQRVTLRCSPRSGDLSVYWYQQSLDQGLQFLIQYYNGEERAKGNILERFSAQQFPDLHSELNLSSLELGDSALYFCASSVGVGGTYYEQYFGPGTRLTVT.

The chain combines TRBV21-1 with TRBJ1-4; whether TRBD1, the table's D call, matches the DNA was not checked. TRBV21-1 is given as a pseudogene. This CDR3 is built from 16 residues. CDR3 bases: TGTGCCAGCAGCCGTGGGACAGGGGAAGATAATGAAAAACTGTTTTTT. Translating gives CASSRGTGEDNEKLFF.

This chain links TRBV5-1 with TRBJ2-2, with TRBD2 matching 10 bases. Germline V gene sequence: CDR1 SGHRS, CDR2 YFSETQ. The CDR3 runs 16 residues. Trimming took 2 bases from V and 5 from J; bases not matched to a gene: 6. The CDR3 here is CASSFSSSGSTGELFF. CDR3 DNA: TGCGCCAGCAGCTTCTCTTCTAGCGGGAGTACCGGGGAGCTGTTTTTT.

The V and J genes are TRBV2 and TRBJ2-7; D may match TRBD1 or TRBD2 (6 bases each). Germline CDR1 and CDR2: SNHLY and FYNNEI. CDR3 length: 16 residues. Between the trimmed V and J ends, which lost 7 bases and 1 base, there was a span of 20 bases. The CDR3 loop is CASTLEGGATSYEQYF. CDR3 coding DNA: TGTGCCAGCACCCTCGAGGGGGGCGCGACGTCCTACGAGCAGTACTTC.

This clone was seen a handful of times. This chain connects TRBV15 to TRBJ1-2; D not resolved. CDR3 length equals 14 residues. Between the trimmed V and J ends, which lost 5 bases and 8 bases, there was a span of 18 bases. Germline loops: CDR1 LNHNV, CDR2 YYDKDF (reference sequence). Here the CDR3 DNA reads TGTGCCACCAGCGGTGGGAAAGGGCCGCAGGGCTACACCTTC. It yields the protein CATSGGKGPQGYTF.

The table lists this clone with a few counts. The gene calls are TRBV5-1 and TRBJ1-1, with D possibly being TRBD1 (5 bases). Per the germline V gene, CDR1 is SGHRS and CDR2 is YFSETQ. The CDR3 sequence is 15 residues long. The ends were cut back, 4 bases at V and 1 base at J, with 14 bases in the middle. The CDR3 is CASSPGDSANTEAFF. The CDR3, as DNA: TGCGCCAGCAGCCCGGGGGACTCTGCGAACACTGAAGCTTTCTTT.

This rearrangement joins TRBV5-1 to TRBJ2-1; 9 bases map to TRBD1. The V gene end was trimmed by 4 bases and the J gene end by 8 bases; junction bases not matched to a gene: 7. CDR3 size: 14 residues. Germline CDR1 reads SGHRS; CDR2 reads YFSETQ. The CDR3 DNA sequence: TGCGCCAGCAGCGAATGGACAGGGGAGGATGAGCAGTTCTTC. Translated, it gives CASSEWTGEDEQFF.

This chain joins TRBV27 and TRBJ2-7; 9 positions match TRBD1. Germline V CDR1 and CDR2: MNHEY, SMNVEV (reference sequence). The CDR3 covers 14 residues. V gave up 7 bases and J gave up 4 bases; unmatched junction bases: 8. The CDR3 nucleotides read TGTGCCAGCACCTTACAGACAGGGGGGTACGAGCAGTACTTC. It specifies CASTLQTGGYEQYF.

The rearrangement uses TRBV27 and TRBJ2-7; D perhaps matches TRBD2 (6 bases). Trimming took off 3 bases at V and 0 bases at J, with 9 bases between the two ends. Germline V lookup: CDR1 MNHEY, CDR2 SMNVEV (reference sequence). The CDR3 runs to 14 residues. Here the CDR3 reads CASSFARGSYEQYF. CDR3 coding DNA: TGTGCCAGCAGTTTCGCGCGGGGCTCCTACGAGCAGTACTTC.

The chain's CDR3 is CAISDLGPAVSGNTIYF. DNA of the CDR3: TGTGCCATCAGTGATTTGGGCCCAGCCGTCTCTGGAAACACCATATATTTT. V gene TRBV10-3 combines with J gene TRBJ1-3; D is unclear. Trimming removed 3 bases from V and 0 bases from J, with 15 bases in between. This CDR3 has 17 amino acids. CDR1 and CDR2 (germline): ENHRY, SYGVKD.

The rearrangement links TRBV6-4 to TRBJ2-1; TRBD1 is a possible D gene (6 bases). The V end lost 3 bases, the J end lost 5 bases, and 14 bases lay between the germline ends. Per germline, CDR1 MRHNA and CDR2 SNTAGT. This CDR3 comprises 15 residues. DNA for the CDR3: TGTGCCAGCAGTGAGGGGGCAGGGACCCACAATGAGCAGTTCTTC. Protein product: CASSEGAGTHNEQFF.